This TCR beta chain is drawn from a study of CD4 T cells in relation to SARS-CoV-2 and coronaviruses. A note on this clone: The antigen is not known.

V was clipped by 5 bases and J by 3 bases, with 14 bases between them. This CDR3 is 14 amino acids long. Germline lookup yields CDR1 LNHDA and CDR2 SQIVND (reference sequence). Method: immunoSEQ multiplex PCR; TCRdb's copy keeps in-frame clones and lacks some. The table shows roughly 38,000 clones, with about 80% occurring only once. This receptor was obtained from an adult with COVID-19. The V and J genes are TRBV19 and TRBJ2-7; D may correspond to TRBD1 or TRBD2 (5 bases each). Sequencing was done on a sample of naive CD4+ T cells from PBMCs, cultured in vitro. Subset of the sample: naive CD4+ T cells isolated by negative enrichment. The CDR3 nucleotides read TGTGCCAGTAGTGGAAGGGACGGCCGCTACGAGCAGTACTTC. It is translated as CASSGRDGRYEQYF. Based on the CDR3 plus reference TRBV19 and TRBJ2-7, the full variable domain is DGGITQSPKYLFRKEGQNVTLSCEQNLNHDAMYWYRQDPGQGLRLIYYSQIVNDFQKGDIAEGYSVSREKKESFPLTVTSAQKNPTAFYLCASSGRDGRYEQYFGPGTRLTVT.